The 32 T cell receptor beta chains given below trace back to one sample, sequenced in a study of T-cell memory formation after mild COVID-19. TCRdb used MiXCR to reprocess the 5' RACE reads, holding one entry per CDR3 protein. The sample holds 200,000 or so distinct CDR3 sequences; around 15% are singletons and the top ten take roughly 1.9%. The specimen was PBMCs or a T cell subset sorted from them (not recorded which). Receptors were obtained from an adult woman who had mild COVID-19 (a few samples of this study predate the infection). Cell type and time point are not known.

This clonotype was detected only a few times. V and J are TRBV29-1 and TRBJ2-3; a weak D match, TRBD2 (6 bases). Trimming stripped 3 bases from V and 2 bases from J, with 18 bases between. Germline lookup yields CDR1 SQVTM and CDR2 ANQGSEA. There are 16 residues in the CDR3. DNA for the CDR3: TGCAGCGTTGAGGGACTCCCCAGACCCTACACAGATACGCAGTATTTT. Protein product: CSVEGLPRPYTDTQYF.

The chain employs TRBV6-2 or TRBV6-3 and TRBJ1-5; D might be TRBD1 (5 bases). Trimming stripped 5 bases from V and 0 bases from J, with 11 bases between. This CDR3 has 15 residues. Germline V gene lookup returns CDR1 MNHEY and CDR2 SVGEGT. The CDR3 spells CASSRGTYSNQPQHF. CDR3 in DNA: TGTGCCAGCAGTCGAGGGACTTATAGCAATCAGCCCCAGCATTTT.

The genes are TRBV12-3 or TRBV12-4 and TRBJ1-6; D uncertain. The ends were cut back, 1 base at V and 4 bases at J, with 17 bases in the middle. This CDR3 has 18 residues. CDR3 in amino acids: CASSLGPAPGLYNSPLHF. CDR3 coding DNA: TGTGCCAGCAGTTTAGGGCCCGCTCCGGGCCTTTATAATTCACCCCTCCACTTT.

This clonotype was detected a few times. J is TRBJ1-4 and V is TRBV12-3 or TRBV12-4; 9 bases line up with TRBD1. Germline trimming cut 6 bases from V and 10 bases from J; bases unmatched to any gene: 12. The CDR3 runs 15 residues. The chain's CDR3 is CASSNTGGALVKLFF. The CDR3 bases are TGTGCCAGCAGCAACACAGGGGGCGCATTGGTAAAACTGTTTTTT.

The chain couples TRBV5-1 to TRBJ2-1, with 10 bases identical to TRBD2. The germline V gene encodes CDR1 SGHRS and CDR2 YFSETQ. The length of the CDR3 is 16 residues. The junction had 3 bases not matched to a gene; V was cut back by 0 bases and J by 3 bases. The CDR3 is CASSLVAGGVYNEQFF. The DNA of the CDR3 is TGCGCCAGCAGCTTGGTAGCGGGGGGAGTCTACAATGAGCAGTTCTTC.

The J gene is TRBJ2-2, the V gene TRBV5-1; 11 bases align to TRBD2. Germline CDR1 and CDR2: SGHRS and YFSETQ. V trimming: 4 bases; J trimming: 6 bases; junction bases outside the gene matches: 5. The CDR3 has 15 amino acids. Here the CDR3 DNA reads TGCGCCAGCAGCGAACTAGCGGGAGCGGCCGGGGAGCTGTTTTTT. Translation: CASSELAGAAGELFF.

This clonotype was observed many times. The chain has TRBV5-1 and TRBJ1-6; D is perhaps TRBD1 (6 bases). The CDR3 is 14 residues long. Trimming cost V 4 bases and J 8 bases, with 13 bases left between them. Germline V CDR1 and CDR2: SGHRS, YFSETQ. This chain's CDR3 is CASSPQGGHSPLHF. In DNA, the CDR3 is TGCGCCAGCAGCCCACAGGGAGGCCATTCACCCCTCCACTTT.

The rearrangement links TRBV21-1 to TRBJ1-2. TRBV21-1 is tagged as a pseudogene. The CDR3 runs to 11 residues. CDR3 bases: TGTGCCAGCTCGTGGAGATATGGCTACACCTTC. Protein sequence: CASSWRYGYTF.

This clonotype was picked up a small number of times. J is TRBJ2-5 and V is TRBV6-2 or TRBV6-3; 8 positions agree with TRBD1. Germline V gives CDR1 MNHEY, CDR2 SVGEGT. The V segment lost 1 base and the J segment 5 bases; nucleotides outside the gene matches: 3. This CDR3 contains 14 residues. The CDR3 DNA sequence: TGTGCCAGCAGTTACTGGACAGGGAAGGAGACCCAGTACTTC. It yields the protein CASSYWTGKETQYF.

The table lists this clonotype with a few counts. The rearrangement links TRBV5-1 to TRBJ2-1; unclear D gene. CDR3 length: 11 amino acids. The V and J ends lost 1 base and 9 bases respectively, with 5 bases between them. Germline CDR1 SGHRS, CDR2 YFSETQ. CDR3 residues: CASSLITEQFF. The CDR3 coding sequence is TGCGCCAGCAGCTTGATCACTGAGCAGTTCTTC.

The CDR3 loop reads CSVAKVPTGSSYEQYF. In nucleotides, the CDR3 is TGCAGCGTCGCCAAGGTGCCGACAGGGAGCTCCTACGAGCAGTACTTC. The rearrangement joins TRBV29-1 to TRBJ2-7, with 7 bases that match TRBD1. V was clipped by 6 bases and J by 0 bases; unmatched bases: 14. There are 16 residues in the CDR3. The germline gives CDR1 SQVTM, CDR2 ANQGSEA.

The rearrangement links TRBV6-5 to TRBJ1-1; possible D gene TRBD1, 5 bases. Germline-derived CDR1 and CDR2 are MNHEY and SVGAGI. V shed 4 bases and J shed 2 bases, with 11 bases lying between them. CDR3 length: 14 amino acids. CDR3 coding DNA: TGTGCCAGCAGTTCCCTCGGGGCCAACACTGAAGCTTTCTTT. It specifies CASSSLGANTEAFF.

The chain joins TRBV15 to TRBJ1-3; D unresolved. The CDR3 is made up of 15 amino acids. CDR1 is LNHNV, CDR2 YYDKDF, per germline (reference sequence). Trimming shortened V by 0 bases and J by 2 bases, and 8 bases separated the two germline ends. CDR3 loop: CATSREVPAGNTIYF. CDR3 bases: TGTGCCACCAGCAGAGAAGTCCCAGCTGGAAACACCATATATTTT. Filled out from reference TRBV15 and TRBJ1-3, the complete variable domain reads DAMVIQNPRYQVTQFGKPVTLSCSQTLNHNVMYWYQQKSSQAPKLLFHYYDKDFNNEADTPDNFQSRRPNTSFCFLDIRSPGLGDTAMYLCATSREVPAGNTIYFGEGSWLTVV.

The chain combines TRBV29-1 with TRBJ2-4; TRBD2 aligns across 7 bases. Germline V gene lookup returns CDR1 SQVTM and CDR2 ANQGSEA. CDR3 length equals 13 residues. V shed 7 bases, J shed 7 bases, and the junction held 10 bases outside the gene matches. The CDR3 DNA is TGCAGCGGGCGGGGAGGGTCTCAGAACATTCAGTACTTC. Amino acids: CSGRGGSQNIQYF.

This CDR3 reads CASSLRGIVQETQYF. CDR3 DNA: TGTGCCAGCAGCTTGAGGGGTATTGTCCAAGAGACCCAGTACTTC. V is TRBV7-9 and J is TRBJ2-5; perhaps D is TRBD1 or TRBD2 (5 bases each). Germline CDR1 and CDR2: SEHNR and FQNEAQ (reference sequence). CDR3 length: 15 residues. The germline V and J ends were trimmed by 3 bases and 1 base, with 12 bases remaining between them. Full variable domain (missing parts from reference TRBV7-9 and TRBJ2-5): DTGVSQNPRHKITKRGQNVTFRCDPISEHNRLYWYRQTLGQGPEFLTYFQNEAQLEKSRLLSDRFSAERPKGSFSTLEIQRTEQGDSAMYLCASSLRGIVQETQYFGPGTRLLVL.

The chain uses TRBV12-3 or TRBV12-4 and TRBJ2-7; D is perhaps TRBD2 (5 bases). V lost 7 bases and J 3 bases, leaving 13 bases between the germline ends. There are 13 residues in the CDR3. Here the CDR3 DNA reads TGTGCCAGCACCCCCCGGGGAGTCTACGAGCAGTACTTC. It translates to CASTPRGVYEQYF.

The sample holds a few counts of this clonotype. CDR3 protein: CASISGQGAYEQYF. Here the CDR3 DNA reads TGTGCCAGCATCTCGGGACAGGGTGCCTACGAGCAGTACTTC. The V call is TRBV6-5, the J call TRBJ2-7; the match to TRBD1 covers 9 bases. The V gene's germline CDR1 is MNHEY and CDR2 SVGAGI. The CDR3 covers 14 residues. V was clipped by 7 bases and J by 2 bases; unmatched bases: 6.

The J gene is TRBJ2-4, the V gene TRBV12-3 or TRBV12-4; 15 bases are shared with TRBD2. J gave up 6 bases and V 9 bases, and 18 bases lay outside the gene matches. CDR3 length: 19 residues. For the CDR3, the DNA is TGTGCCAGTACCCCGGGACTAGCGGGAGGTAAAGGGGATGGAAACATTCAGTACTTC. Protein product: CASTPGLAGGKGDGNIQYF.

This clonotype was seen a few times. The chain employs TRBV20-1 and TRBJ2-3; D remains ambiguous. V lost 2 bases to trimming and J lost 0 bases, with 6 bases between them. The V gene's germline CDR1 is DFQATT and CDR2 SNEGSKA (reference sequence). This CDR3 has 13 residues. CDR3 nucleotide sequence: TGCAGTGCTAGATTGGGAAGCACAGATACGCAGTATTTT. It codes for CSARLGSTDTQYF.

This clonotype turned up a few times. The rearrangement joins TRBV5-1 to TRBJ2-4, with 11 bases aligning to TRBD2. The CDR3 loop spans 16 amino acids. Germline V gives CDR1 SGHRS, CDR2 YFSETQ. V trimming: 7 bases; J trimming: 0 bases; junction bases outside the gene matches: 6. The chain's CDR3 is CASRLGTSGAKNIQYF. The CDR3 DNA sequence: TGCGCCAGCCGACTCGGGACTAGCGGAGCCAAAAACATTCAGTACTTC.

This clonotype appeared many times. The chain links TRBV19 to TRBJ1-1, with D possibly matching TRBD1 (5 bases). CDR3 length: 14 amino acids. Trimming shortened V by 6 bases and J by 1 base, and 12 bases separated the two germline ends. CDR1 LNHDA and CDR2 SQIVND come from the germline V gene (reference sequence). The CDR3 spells CASRRGVSNTEAFF. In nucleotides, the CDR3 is TGTGCCAGTAGACGGGGCGTCTCGAACACTGAAGCTTTCTTT.

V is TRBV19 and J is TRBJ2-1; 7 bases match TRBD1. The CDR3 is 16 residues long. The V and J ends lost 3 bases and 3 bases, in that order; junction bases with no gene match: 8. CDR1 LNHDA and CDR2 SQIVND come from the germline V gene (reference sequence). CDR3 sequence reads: CASSMGDSLLYNEQFF. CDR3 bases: TGTGCCAGTAGTATGGGGGACAGTCTACTCTACAATGAGCAGTTCTTC.

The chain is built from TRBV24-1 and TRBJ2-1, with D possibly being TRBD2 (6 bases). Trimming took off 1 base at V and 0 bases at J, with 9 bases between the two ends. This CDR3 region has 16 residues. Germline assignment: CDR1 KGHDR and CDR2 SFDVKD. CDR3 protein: CATSDFSGSSYNEQFF. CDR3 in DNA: TGTGCCACCAGTGATTTTAGCGGAAGCTCCTACAATGAGCAGTTCTTC.

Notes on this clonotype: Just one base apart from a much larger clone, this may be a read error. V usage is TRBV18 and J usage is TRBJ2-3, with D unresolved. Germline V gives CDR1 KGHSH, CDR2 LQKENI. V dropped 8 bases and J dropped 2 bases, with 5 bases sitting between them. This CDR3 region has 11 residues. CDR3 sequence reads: CASRDTDTQYF. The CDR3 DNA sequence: TGTGCCAGCCGCGACACAGATACGCAGTATTTT.

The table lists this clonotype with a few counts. The CDR3 sequence: CASSTPGQGHEQYF. CDR3 in DNA: TGTGCCAGCAGTACACCGGGACAGGGCCACGAGCAGTACTTC. V and J are TRBV6-5 and TRBJ2-7; TRBD1 matches at 9 bases. The V gene end was trimmed by 5 bases and the J gene end by 5 bases; junction bases not matched to a gene: 7. The CDR3 is made up of 14 amino acids. CDR1 is MNHEY, CDR2 SVGAGI, per germline.

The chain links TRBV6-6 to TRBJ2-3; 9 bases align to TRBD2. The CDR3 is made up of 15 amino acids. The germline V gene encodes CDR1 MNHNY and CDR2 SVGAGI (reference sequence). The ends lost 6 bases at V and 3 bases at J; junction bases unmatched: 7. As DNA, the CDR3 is TGTGCCAGCAGGCGCGGGGGGGCGGTGACAGATACGCAGTATTTT. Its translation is CASRRGGAVTDTQYF.

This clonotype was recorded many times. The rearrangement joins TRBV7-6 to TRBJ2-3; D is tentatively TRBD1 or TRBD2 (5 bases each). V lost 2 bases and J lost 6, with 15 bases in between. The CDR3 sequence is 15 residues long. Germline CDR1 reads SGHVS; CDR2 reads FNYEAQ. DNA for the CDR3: TGTGCCAGCAGCTTATTACTACGTTGGGGGGATACGCAGTATTTT. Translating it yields CASSLLLRWGDTQYF.

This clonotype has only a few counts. Here the CDR3 reads CASSVGPGGYTF. Written as DNA, the CDR3 is TGTGCCAGCAGCGTGGGACCGGGTGGCTACACCTTC. The chain uses TRBV11-3 and TRBJ1-2; tentatively, D is TRBD1 (5 bases). This CDR3 is 12 amino acids long. The germline V gene encodes CDR1 SGHNT and CDR2 YENEEA. Trimming shortened V by 5 bases and J by 7 bases, and 11 bases separated the two germline ends.

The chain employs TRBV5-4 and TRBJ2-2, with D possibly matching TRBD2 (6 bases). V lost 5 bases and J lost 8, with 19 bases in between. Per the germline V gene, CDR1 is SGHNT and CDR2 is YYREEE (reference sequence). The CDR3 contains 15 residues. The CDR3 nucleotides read TGTGCCAGCAGGCGGGCCGGAGGGCCGCCAGGGGAGCTGTTTTTT. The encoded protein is CASRRAGGPPGELFF. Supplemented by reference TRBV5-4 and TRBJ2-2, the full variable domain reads ETGVTQSPTHLIKTRGQQVTLRCSSQSGHNTVSWYQQALGQGPQFIFQYYREEENGRGNFPPRFSGLQFPNYSSELNVNALELDDSALYLCASRRAGGPPGELFFGEGSRLTVL.

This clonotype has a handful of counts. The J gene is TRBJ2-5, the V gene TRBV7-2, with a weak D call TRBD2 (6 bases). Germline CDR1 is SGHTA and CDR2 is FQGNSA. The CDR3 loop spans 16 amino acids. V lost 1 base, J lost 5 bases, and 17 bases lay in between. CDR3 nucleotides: TGTGCCAGCAGCTTAGAACGGGAGAGGTTAATGGAGACCCAGTACTTC. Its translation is CASSLERERLMETQYF.

The CDR3 protein is CASSRGLARETQYF. The CDR3, as DNA: TGTGCCAGCAGCCGGGGACTAGCGCGGGAGACCCAGTACTTC. The V gene is TRBV11-2, the J gene TRBJ2-5; 10 nucleotides align to TRBD2. Trimming removed 5 bases from V and 5 bases from J; junction bases left unmatched: 5. This CDR3 has 14 residues. The germline CDR1 and CDR2 sequences are SGHAT and FQNNGV.

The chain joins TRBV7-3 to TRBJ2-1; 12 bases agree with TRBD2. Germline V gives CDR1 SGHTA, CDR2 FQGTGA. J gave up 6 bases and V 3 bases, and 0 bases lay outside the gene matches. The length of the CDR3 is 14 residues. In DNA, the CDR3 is TGTGCCAGCAGCTTGACTAGCGGGAGCAATGAGCAGTTCTTC. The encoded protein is CASSLTSGSNEQFF.